The 3 T cell receptor beta chains reported below all come from one sample, sequenced in a study of identical twins. TCRdb itself ran the 5' RACE reads through MiXCR, one entry per CDR3 protein. The data show about 520,000 distinct CDR3 sequences, 22% seen once. The same sample was also studied in work on T cells expressing NK-cell markers.

Sequenced sample: CD4+ T cells sorted from blood. Receptor source: a young woman in good health.

This clonotype was picked up a small number of times. This chain links TRBV3-1 with TRBJ2-1; perhaps TRBD2 as D (6 bases). CDR1 and CDR2 from the germline V gene are LGHDT and YNNKEL (reference sequence). The ends were cut back, 0 bases at V and 3 bases at J, with 15 bases in the middle. The CDR3 totals 17 residues. In DNA form, the CDR3 reads TGTGCCAGCAGCCAAGACGCTCCCGGGAGATACTACAATGAGCAGTTCTTC. It translates to CASSQDAPGRYYNEQFF.

The table lists this clonotype with a few counts. The chain employs TRBV6-1 and TRBJ2-5; D tentatively reads TRBD1 or TRBD2 (6 bases each). The CDR3 spans 13 residues. Trimming pared 10 bases from V and 0 bases from J, leaving 12 bases between. The germline gives CDR1 MNHNS, CDR2 SASEGT. The CDR3 here is CATRGPYQETQYF. CDR3 sequence (DNA): TGTGCCACCCGGGGGCCGTACCAAGAGACCCAGTACTTC.

The V gene is TRBV7-3, the J gene TRBJ1-1; 7 bases map to TRBD1. The CDR3 is 13 residues long. Germline V gene lookup returns CDR1 SGHTA and CDR2 FQGTGA. The trim removed 5 bases at V and 9 bases at J, leaving 9 bases unmatched. CDR3 coding DNA: TGTGCCAGCAGCATAATGGGGACAGCTCAAGCTTTCTTT. It specifies CASSIMGTAQAFF.